The 32 T cell receptor beta chains reported below all come from one sample, sequenced in a study of response to subunit inactivated influenza vaccine. TCRdb re-called the RT-PCR reads with MiXCR, one entry per CDR3 protein. The top ten clones hold roughly 10% of a sample with about 700,000 distinct CDR3 sequences, around a sixth of them seen once. This specimen was PBMCs from blood, taken 11 to 12 days after vaccination. These receptors originate from a man aged 50 to 60 who received an inactivated influenza vaccine.

This clonotype appeared a few times. V gene TRBV20-1 combines with J gene TRBJ2-5; D uncertain. CDR1 is DFQATT and CDR2 is SNEGSKA in the germline V gene (reference sequence). Between the trimmed V and J ends, which lost 1 base and 3 bases, there was a span of 9 bases. The CDR3 spans 13 residues. The CDR3 sequence: CSARGVGKETQYF. As DNA, the CDR3 is TGCAGTGCTAGAGGGGTAGGGAAAGAGACCCAGTACTTC.

This clonotype has ten or more counts. CDR3 DNA sequence: TGTGCCAGCAGCAAAAGAGGGGGGGGTACGCAGTATTTT. Its translation: CASSKRGGGTQYF. The genes are TRBV12-3 or TRBV12-4 and TRBJ2-3; TRBD2 is a possible D gene (7 bases). The V gene lost 6 bases and the J gene lost 8 bases, with 15 bases spanning the gap. The CDR3 runs 13 residues.

This clonotype was counted only a few times. The V and J genes are TRBV2 and TRBJ1-2, with a possible D match to TRBD1 (5 bases). The CDR3 sequence is 15 residues long. The V end was cut by 7 bases, the J end by 0 bases, with 15 bases between. Germline values: CDR1 SNHLY, CDR2 FYNNEI. The CDR3 DNA sequence: TGTGCCAGCAACCGGGACCGACAAGCTAACTATGGCTACACCTTC. Translation: CASNRDRQANYGYTF.

This clonotype was recorded a few times. This chain connects TRBV4-2 to TRBJ1-5; D is perhaps TRBD1 (6 bases). This CDR3 region has 15 residues. Germline V gene lookup returns CDR1 LGHNA and CDR2 YNFKEQ. The V gene lost 0 bases and the J gene lost 6 bases, with 12 bases spanning the gap. CDR3 in DNA: TGTGCCAGCAGCCAAGAGGGCAGGGGAAGTCAGCCCCAGCATTTT. Its protein is CASSQEGRGSQPQHF.

J is TRBJ2-3 and V is TRBV7-2; D is unclear. The V end was cut by 7 bases, the J end by 0 bases, with 14 bases between. CDR3 length equals 15 residues. The germline V gene has CDR1 SGHTA and CDR2 FQGNSA. The CDR3 reads CASTDGGESTDTQYF. Here the CDR3 DNA reads TGTGCCAGCACCGATGGCGGAGAAAGCACAGATACGCAGTATTTT.

J is TRBJ1-5 and V is TRBV4-1, with D unresolved. CDR1 is MGHRA and CDR2 is YSYEKL in the germline V gene. This CDR3 comprises 17 residues. Trimming pared 1 base from V and 6 bases from J, leaving 19 bases between. The CDR3 loop is CASSQGRALIESQPQHF. For the CDR3, the DNA is TGCGCCAGCAGCCAAGGCCGGGCCCTCATCGAGAGTCAGCCCCAGCATTTT.

This chain joins TRBV12-5 and TRBJ2-5; D is uncertain. There are 13 residues in the CDR3. V dropped 11 bases and J dropped 3 bases, with 16 bases sitting between them. Germline V gene data show CDR1 as LGHNT and CDR2 as FRNRAP. The CDR3 region has the DNA TGTGCTTGGTCAGGACCGATGGAAGAGACCCAGTACTTC. This translates into CAWSGPMEETQYF.

Only a few counts were recorded for this clonotype. J is TRBJ2-1 and V is TRBV7-2; 9 bases agree with TRBD2. From germline, CDR1 is SGHTA and CDR2 FQGNSA. This CDR3 comprises 16 residues. V dropped 5 bases and J dropped 7; count of bases not matched to a gene: 12. The CDR3 region has the DNA TGTGCCAGCAGCCTAGAAAGCGGGGGGCCGAGAAATGAGCAGTTCTTC. Its translation is CASSLESGGPRNEQFF. The whole variable domain, filled in from reference TRBV7-2 and TRBJ2-1, reads GAGVSQSPSNKVTEKGKDVELRCDPISGHTALYWYRQSLGQGLEFLIYFQGNSAPDKSGLPSDRFSAERTGGSVSTLTIQRTQQEDSAVYLCASSLESGGPRNEQFFGPGTRLTVL.

The gene calls are TRBV10-3 and TRBJ2-2; unclear D gene. The CDR3 has 13 amino acids. The ends were cut back, 2 bases at V and 5 bases at J, with 6 bases in the middle. CDR1 is ENHRY, CDR2 SYGVKD, per germline. The CDR3 nucleotides read TGTGCCATCAGTGAGGGTGGTACCGGGGAGCTGTTTTTT. Residues: CAISEGGTGELFF.

This sequence joins TRBV10-3 and TRBJ1-5, with TRBD1 identical over 7 bases. Trimming at V came to 6 bases and at J to 3 bases, leaving 5 bases not matched to a gene. The CDR3 is made up of 14 amino acids. The germline gives CDR1 ENHRY, CDR2 SYGVKD. This chain's CDR3 is CAISAGQVNQPQHF. The CDR3 DNA is TGTGCCATCAGCGCCGGACAGGTCAATCAGCCCCAGCATTTT.

This clonotype has ten or more counts. J is TRBJ2-7 and V is TRBV5-6; D gene unclear. V gave up 4 bases and J gave up 0 bases, with 14 bases separating them. Germline CDR1 SGHDT, CDR2 YYEEEE. This CDR3 comprises 15 residues. CDR3 in DNA: TGTGCCAGCAGCCCCCTATACTCGGACTCCTACGAGCAGTACTTC. Its translation: CASSPLYSDSYEQYF.

The rearrangement links TRBV5-1 to TRBJ2-7; 9 bases align to TRBD2. The germline V gene has CDR1 SGHRS and CDR2 YFSETQ. V trimming: 4 bases; J trimming: 2 bases; junction bases outside the gene matches: 7. The CDR3 is 15 amino acids. This chain's CDR3 is CASSLVGGRAYEQYF. DNA of the CDR3: TGCGCCAGCAGCCTGGTGGGCGGGAGGGCCTACGAGCAGTACTTC.

The chain has TRBV12-3 or TRBV12-4 and TRBJ1-5, with D maybe TRBD1 (6 bases). CDR3 length: 14 residues. Trimming removed 6 bases at V and 6 bases at J, with 15 bases between. CDR3 residues: CASSFTGAGQPQHF. The CDR3 nucleotides are TGTGCCAGCAGCTTCACGGGGGCAGGTCAGCCCCAGCATTTT.

The chain is built from TRBV14 and TRBJ2-3, with D perhaps being TRBD1 or TRBD2 (5 bases each). Trimming took off 2 bases at V and 6 bases at J, with 9 bases between the two ends. Germline CDR1 SGHDN, CDR2 FVKESK. This CDR3 has 13 amino acids. CDR3 bases: TGTGCCAGCAGCCAACTCGGGGCGGATACGCAGTATTTT. Its translation is CASSQLGADTQYF.

This chain joins TRBV3-1 and TRBJ1-4; TRBD1 matches 7 bases. Germline values: CDR1 LGHDT, CDR2 YNNKEL (reference sequence). The CDR3 is made up of 15 amino acids. V trimming: 2 bases; J trimming: 1 base; junction bases outside the gene matches: 1. The CDR3 DNA follows: TGTGCCAGCAGCCAAAACAGGGGAACTAATGAAAAACTGTTTTTT. Its translation is CASSQNRGTNEKLFF.

This clonotype was seen more than once but under ten times. The V and J genes are TRBV10-3 and TRBJ2-1, with D perhaps being TRBD1 or TRBD2 (7 bases each). The V gene's germline CDR1 is ENHRY and CDR2 SYGVKD. V was clipped by 6 bases and J by 5 bases, with 11 bases between them. This CDR3 comprises 13 residues. CDR3 loop: CAIRPGGDNEQFF. CDR3 sequence (DNA): TGTGCCATCAGACCAGGGGGGGACAATGAGCAGTTCTTC.

V gene TRBV15 combines with J gene TRBJ1-4; a weak D match, TRBD1 (5 bases). The better agreement between TRBJ2-2 and the DNA end casts doubt on the J call. The length of the CDR3 is 16 residues. The V gene's germline CDR1 is LNHNV and CDR2 YYDKDF (reference sequence). CDR3 nucleotides: TGTGCCACCAGCAGAGATCGATTTCTCCAAGGACAGGAGCTGTTTTTT. Protein product: CATSRDRFLQGQELFF.

V usage is TRBV20-1 and J usage is TRBJ1-2; D may be TRBD1 (6 bases). The length of the CDR3 is 15 residues. CDR1 DFQATT and CDR2 SNEGSKA come from the germline V gene (reference sequence). Trimming removed 5 bases at V and 4 bases at J, with 20 bases between. The CDR3 nucleotides read TGCAGTGCTTCATCACTACAGGGTGGGATCTATGGCTACACCTTC. This sequence encodes CSASSLQGGIYGYTF.

CDR3 amino acids: CATSRKNSGVGETQYF. CDR3 nucleotides: TGTGCCACCAGCAGAAAAAATAGCGGGGTGGGGGAGACCCAGTACTTC. The V call is TRBV15, the J call TRBJ2-5; the match to TRBD2 covers 8 bases. The CDR3 is 16 amino acids. J gave up 5 bases and V 2 bases, and 10 bases lay outside the gene matches. The germline gives CDR1 LNHNV, CDR2 YYDKDF (reference sequence).

The rearrangement joins TRBV5-6 to TRBJ2-2; perhaps D is TRBD1 or TRBD2 (6 bases each). Germline V gene data show CDR1 as SGHDT and CDR2 as YYEEEE. This CDR3 has 16 residues. V shed 1 base and J shed 4 bases, with 14 bases lying between them. This CDR3 reads CASSLWARGGTGELFF. CDR3 nucleotides: TGTGCCAGCAGCTTGTGGGCCAGGGGAGGCACCGGGGAGCTGTTTTTT.

The chain joins TRBV15 to TRBJ2-6, with a tentative D call TRBD2 (5 bases). The V gene's germline CDR1 is LNHNV and CDR2 YYDKDF (reference sequence). Trimming removed 5 bases at V and 1 base at J, with 21 bases between. The CDR3 loop spans 19 amino acids. DNA of the CDR3: TGTGCCACCAGCGGACCATCCCCAACGGGATTTTCTGGGGCCAACGTCCTGACTTTC. Its protein is CATSGPSPTGFSGANVLTF.

This clonotype was seen a few times. This chain uses TRBV11-2 with TRBJ1-4; D gene ambiguous. V was shortened by 1 base and J by 7 bases, with 13 bases between the two germline ends. This CDR3 comprises 15 residues. Germline-derived CDR1 and CDR2 are SGHAT and FQNNGV. The DNA of the CDR3 is TGTGCCAGCAGCTTAGGAGATGTGGGAGGTGAAAAACTGTTTTTT. Amino acids: CASSLGDVGGEKLFF.

This clonotype was observed a few times. The V gene is TRBV7-9, the J gene TRBJ1-1; D is unclear. The CDR3 spans 12 residues. Trimming stripped 3 bases from V and 3 bases from J, with 5 bases between. Germline V CDR1 and CDR2: SEHNR, FQNEAQ (reference sequence). CDR3 residues: CASSFGYTEAFF. In DNA, the CDR3 is TGTGCCAGCAGCTTTGGTTACACTGAAGCTTTCTTT.

With respect to this clonotype: Mismatch with germline at one junction end may stem from a read error. V usage is TRBV20-1 and J usage is TRBJ1-1; D uncertain. The CDR3 covers 13 residues. CDR1 DFQATT and CDR2 SNEGSKA come from the germline V gene (reference sequence). CDR3 sequence: CSAGEGGRTEAFF. The DNA of the CDR3 is TGCAGTGCTGGAGAAGGTGGGAGGACTGAAGCTTTCTTT.

This clonotype was seen a handful of times. The gene calls are TRBV5-6 and TRBJ2-7; 10 nucleotides align to TRBD1. This CDR3 is 13 amino acids long. The germline CDR1 and CDR2 sequences are SGHDT and YYEEEE. The junction had 3 bases not matched to a gene; V was cut back by 3 bases and J by 6 bases. In DNA form, the CDR3 reads TGTGCCAGCAGCTCGGACAGGGGGTCCGAGCAGTACTTC. This sequence encodes CASSSDRGSEQYF.

There are a few counts of this clonotype. The chain joins TRBV9 to TRBJ1-2, with D perhaps TRBD1 (5 bases). V was pared by 4 bases and J by 8 bases, with 18 bases between. The CDR3 has 14 residues. The germline CDR1 and CDR2 sequences are SGDLS and YYNGEE. CDR3 amino acids: CASSLTAGMEGYTF. CDR3 DNA sequence: TGTGCCAGCAGCTTAACGGCAGGGATGGAAGGCTACACCTTC.

This chain connects TRBV10-1 to TRBJ2-1; the D is unclear. The CDR3 loop spans 13 amino acids. Trimming removed 6 bases from V and 5 bases from J, with 11 bases in between. The germline CDR1 and CDR2 sequences are WNHNN and SYGVQD (reference sequence). CDR3 nucleotides: TGCGCCAGCAGGGTAGATTCCAACAATGAGCAGTTCTTC. Amino acids: CASRVDSNNEQFF.

This clonotype appeared a single time. The chain is built from TRBV24-1 and TRBJ2-5, with D tentatively TRBD1 (5 bases). The CDR3 runs to 16 residues. The ends were cut back, 3 bases at V and 5 bases at J, with 18 bases in the middle. From germline, CDR1 is KGHDR and CDR2 SFDVKD. As DNA, the CDR3 is TGTGCCACCAGTGATACAGTTAATGGGGCTGGGGAGACCCAGTACTTC. Translation: CATSDTVNGAGETQYF.

This clonotype was counted a few times. The V and J genes are TRBV4-3 and TRBJ2-2; D may be TRBD1 (6 bases). This CDR3 has 17 amino acids. V was pared by 2 bases and J by 5 bases, with 18 bases between. Germline V CDR1 and CDR2: LGHNA, YSLEER. The CDR3: CASSQLYRVDQTGELFF. The CDR3 DNA is TGCGCCAGCAGCCAATTATACAGGGTTGATCAGACCGGGGAGCTGTTTTTT.

The V gene is TRBV5-1, the J gene TRBJ2-7; TRBD1 matches at 10 bases. The CDR3 runs to 16 residues. Germline trimming cut 2 bases from V and 4 bases from J; bases unmatched to any gene: 9. The germline V gene has CDR1 SGHRS and CDR2 YFSETQ. The CDR3 nucleotides read TGCGCCAGCAGCTTCAATGGACAGGGGGGAATATACGAGCAGTACTTC. It codes for CASSFNGQGGIYEQYF.

V usage is TRBV12-3 or TRBV12-4 and J usage is TRBJ1-5; perhaps TRBD1 as D (5 bases). The CDR3 totals 15 residues. Trimming cost V 6 bases and J 5 bases, with 17 bases left between them. The CDR3 DNA reads TGTGCCAGCAGCCTCCGGGACTCTTCCCATCAGCCCCAGCATTTT. Translated: CASSLRDSSHQPQHF.

The chain employs TRBV11-3 and TRBJ2-1; possibly TRBD2 for D (5 bases). Germline-derived CDR1 and CDR2 are SGHNT and YENEEA. The V and J ends lost 3 bases and 5 bases respectively, with 11 bases between them. There are 14 residues in the CDR3. The CDR3 nucleotides read TGTGCCAGCAGCTTTCATGAGACTAACAATGAGCAGTTCTTC. Its translation is CASSFHETNNEQFF.